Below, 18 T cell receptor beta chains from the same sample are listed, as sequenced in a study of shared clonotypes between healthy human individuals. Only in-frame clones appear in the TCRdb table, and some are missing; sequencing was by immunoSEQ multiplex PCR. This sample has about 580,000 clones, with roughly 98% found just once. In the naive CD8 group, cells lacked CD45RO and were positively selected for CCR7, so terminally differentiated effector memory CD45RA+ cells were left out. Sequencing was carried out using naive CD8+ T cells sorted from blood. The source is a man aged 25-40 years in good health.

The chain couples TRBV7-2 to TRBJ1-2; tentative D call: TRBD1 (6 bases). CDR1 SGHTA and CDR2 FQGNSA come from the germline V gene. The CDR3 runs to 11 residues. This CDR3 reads CFSGEDYGYTF. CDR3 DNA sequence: TGTTTCTCAGGGGAGGACTATGGCTACACCTTC.

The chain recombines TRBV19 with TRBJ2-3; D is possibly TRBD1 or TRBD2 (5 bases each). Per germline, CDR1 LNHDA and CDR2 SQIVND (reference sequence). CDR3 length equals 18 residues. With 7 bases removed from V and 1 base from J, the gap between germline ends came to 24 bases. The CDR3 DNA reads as TGTGCCAGTACCTCTATACCCGGGGCGTACCACCGCACAGATACGCAGTATTTT. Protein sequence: CASTSIPGAYHRTDTQYF.

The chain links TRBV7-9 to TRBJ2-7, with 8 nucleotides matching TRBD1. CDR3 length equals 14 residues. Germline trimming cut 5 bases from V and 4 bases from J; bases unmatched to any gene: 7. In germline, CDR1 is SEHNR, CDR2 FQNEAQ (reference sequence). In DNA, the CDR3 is TGTGCCAGCAGCATAGGACAGGGAGGTTACGAGCAGTACTTC. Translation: CASSIGQGGYEQYF.

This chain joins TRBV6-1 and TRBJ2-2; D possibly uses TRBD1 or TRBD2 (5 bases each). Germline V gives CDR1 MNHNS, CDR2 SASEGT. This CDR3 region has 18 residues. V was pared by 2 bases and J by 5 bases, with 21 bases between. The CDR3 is CASSEHEWGWLGTGELFF. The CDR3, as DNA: TGTGCCAGCAGTGAACACGAGTGGGGGTGGTTAGGGACCGGGGAGCTGTTTTTT.

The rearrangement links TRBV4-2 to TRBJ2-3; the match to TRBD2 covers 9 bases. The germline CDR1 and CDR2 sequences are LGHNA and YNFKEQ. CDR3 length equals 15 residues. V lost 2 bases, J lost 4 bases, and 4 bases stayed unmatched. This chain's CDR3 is CASSQFSGRPDTQYF. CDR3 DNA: TGTGCCAGCAGCCAATTTAGCGGGAGACCAGATACGCAGTATTTT.

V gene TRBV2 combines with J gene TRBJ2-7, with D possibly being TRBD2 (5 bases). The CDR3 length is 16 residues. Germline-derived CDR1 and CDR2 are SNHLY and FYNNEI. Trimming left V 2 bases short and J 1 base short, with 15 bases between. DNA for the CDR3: TGTGCCAGCAGTGAATTCGGGCTAGCAAGATCCTACGAGCAGTACTTC. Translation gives CASSEFGLARSYEQYF.

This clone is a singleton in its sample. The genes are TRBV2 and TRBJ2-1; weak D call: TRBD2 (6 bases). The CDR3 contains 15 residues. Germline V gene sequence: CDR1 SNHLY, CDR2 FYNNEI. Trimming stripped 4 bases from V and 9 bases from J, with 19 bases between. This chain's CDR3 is CASSGPGGISVEQFF. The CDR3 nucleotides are TGTGCCAGCAGTGGGCCTGGCGGGATCTCAGTTGAGCAGTTCTTC.

CDR3 protein: CASGLGNTEAFF. CDR3 nucleotides: TGTGCTAGTGGTTTGGGGAACACTGAAGCTTTCTTT. This chain links TRBV12-5 with TRBJ1-1, with D uncertain. CDR1 is LGHNT and CDR2 is FRNRAP in the germline V gene. Trimming shortened V by 1 base and J by 1 base, and 1 base separated the two germline ends. This CDR3 comprises 12 residues.

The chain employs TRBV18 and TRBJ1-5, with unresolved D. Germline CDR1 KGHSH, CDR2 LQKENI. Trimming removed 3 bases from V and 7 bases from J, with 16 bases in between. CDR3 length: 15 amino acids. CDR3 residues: CASSPDQSEVQPQHF. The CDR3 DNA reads TGTGCCAGCTCACCCGACCAGAGCGAGGTGCAGCCCCAGCATTTT.

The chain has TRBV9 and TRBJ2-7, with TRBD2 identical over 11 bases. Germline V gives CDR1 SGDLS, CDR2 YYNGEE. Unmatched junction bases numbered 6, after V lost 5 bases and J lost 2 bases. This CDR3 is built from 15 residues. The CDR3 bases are TGTGCCAGCAGTGGCGGGACTAGCGGAGCCTACGAGCAGTACTTC. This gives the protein CASSGGTSGAYEQYF.

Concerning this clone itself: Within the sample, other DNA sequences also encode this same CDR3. The CDR3 loop is CASSVSNEQFF. In DNA, the CDR3 is TGTGCCAGCAGCGTCAGCAATGAGCAGTTCTTC. The chain recombines TRBV9 with TRBJ2-1; the D is unclear. V lost 2 bases to trimming and J lost 6 bases, with 3 bases between them. Per germline, CDR1 SGDLS and CDR2 YYNGEE. CDR3 size: 11 residues.

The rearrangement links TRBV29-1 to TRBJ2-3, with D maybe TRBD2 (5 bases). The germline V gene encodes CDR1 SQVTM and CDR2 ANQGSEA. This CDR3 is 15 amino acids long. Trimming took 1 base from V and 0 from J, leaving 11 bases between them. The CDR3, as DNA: TGCAGCGTTGAAGGGACTGCGTCTAGCACAGATACGCAGTATTTT. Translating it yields CSVEGTASSTDTQYF.

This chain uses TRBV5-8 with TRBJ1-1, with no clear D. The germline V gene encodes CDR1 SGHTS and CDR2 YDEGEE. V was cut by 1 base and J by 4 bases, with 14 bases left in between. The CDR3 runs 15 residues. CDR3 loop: CASSLYRSGGTEAFF. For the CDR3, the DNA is TGTGCCAGCAGCTTGTATCGTTCGGGTGGCACTGAAGCTTTCTTT.

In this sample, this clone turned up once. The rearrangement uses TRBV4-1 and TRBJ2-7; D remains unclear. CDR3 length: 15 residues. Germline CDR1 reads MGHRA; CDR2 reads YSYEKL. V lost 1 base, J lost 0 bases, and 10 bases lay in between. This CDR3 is CASSQVVTDSYEQYF. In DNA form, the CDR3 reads TGCGCCAGCAGCCAAGTGGTAACAGACTCCTACGAGCAGTACTTC.

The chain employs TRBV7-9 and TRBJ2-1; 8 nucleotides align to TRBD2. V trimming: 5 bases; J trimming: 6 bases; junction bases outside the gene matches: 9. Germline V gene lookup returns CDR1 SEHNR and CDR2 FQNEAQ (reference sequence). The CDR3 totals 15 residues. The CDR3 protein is CASSSATSGTNEQFF. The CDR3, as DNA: TGTGCCAGCAGCAGTGCAACTAGCGGAACCAATGAGCAGTTCTTC.

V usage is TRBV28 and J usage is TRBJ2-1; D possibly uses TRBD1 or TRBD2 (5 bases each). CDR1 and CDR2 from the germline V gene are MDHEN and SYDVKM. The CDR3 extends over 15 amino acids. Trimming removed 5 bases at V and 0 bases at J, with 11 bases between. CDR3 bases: TGTGCCAGCAGTCTAGCAGGGTCCTCCTACAATGAGCAGTTCTTC. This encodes CASSLAGSSYNEQFF.

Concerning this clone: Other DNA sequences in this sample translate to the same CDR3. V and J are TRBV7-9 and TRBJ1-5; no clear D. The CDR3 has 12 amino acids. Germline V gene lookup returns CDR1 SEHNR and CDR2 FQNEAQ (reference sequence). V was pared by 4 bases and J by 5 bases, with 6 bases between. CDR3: CASSYGDQPQHF. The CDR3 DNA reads TGTGCCAGCAGCTATGGAGATCAGCCCCAGCATTTT.

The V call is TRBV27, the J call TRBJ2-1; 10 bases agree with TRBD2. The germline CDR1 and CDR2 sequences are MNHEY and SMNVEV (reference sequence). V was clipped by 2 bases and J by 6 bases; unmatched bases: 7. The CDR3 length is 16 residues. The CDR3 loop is CASSLGASGSGNEQFF. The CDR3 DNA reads TGTGCCAGCAGTTTAGGGGCTAGCGGGAGTGGCAATGAGCAGTTCTTC.